These 16 T cell receptor beta chains share one sample of origin, sequenced in a study of T-cell reconstitution after alpha-beta-depleted transplantation in children. Library preparation (for TCRbeta) was performed with unique molecular identifiers. TCRdb independently ran MiXCR on the PCR reads; one entry per CDR3 protein. Of 150,000 to 250,000 distinct CDR3 sequences in the sample, roughly 6.3% are singletons; the top ten hold around 4.3%. The source material was PBMCs, sampled before TCRalphabeta/CD19-depleted stem cell transplant. These receptors all stem from a girl younger than two with combined immunodeficiency, due to receive a stem cell transplant.

Ten or more counts support this clonotype. This chain joins TRBV21-1 and TRBJ2-5; the table's D gene call, TRBD1, was not cross checked with the DNA. TRBV21-1 is labeled a pseudogene. The CDR3 sequence is 15 residues long. CDR3: CASSSPRQGKETQYF. In DNA, the CDR3 is TGTGCCAGCAGCTCCCCCCGACAGGGAAAAGAGACCCAGTACTTC.

This clonotype was seen a handful of times. V is TRBV20-1 and J is TRBJ2-1; 9 nucleotides align to TRBD1. Per germline, CDR1 DFQATT and CDR2 SNEGSKA (reference sequence). The CDR3 totals 14 residues. With V trimmed by 3 bases and J by 5 bases, 5 bases remained unmatched. CDR3 DNA: TGCAGTGCTAGCTCGGGACAGGGAAACAATGAGCAGTTCTTC. It translates to CSASSGQGNNEQFF.

This clonotype was detected only a few times. The chain recombines TRBV20-1 with TRBJ1-1, with a weak D call TRBD1 (5 bases). V was shortened by 4 bases and J by 0 bases, with 15 bases between the two germline ends. Germline V lookup: CDR1 DFQATT, CDR2 SNEGSKA (reference sequence). There are 15 residues in the CDR3. The CDR3 coding sequence is TGCAGTGCTATCCTTTTAGGGACGCTGAACACTGAAGCTTTCTTT. Residues: CSAILLGTLNTEAFF.

Many counts were recorded for this clonotype. The chain joins TRBV7-8 to TRBJ2-1, with 11 positions matching TRBD2. The trim removed 5 bases at V and 14 bases at J, leaving 11 bases unmatched. The CDR3 contains 14 residues. Germline CDR1 and CDR2: SGHVS and FQNEAQ. As DNA, the CDR3 is TGTGCCAGCAGCAGTAGCGGGGGGGCTCTGTTTAAGTTCTTC. This translates into CASSSSGGALFKFF.

This clonotype has at least ten counts. The gene calls are TRBV29-1 and TRBJ2-5; TRBD2 agrees at 7 bases. The germline V gene encodes CDR1 SQVTM and CDR2 ANQGSEA. The CDR3 is made up of 13 amino acids. V lost 2 bases and J lost 6; bases outside the gene matches: 6. The chain's CDR3 is CSVERLAVKTQYF. The CDR3 coding sequence is TGCAGCGTTGAACGCCTAGCGGTTAAGACCCAGTACTTC.

In the case of this clonotype: The CDR3 end shows no conserved phenylalanine or tryptophan, and so a read error is likely. The genes are TRBV7-9 and TRBJ1-6; 10 bases align to TRBD1. From germline, CDR1 is SEHNR and CDR2 FQNEAQ (reference sequence). The ends lost 4 bases at V and 7 bases at J; junction bases unmatched: 4. CDR3 length: 15 amino acids. The CDR3 is CASSSAGQGNSPLHI. The CDR3, as DNA: TGTGCCAGCAGCTCCGCGGGACAGGGGAATTCACCCCTCCACATT.

Many counts were recorded for this clonotype. The chain couples TRBV7-9 to TRBJ2-5, with unresolved D. Germline CDR1 SEHNR, CDR2 FQNEAQ (reference sequence). CDR3 length equals 14 residues. V was pared by 4 bases and J by 4 bases, with 13 bases between. CDR3 sequence (DNA): TGTGCCAGCAGCTCCAAGGGCTTCACAGAGACCCAGTACTTC. This sequence encodes CASSSKGFTETQYF.

The sample holds many counts of this clonotype. This chain connects TRBV27 to TRBJ2-7; D not certain. Germline lookup yields CDR1 MNHEY and CDR2 SMNVEV (reference sequence). CDR3 length equals 15 residues. The ends were cut back, 8 bases at V and 0 bases at J, with 17 bases in the middle. The CDR3 loop reads CASSLAYKLSYEQYF. The CDR3 DNA reads TGTGCCAGCTCCTTGGCCTATAAGCTCTCCTACGAGCAGTACTTC.

In this sample, this clonotype turned up many times. The chain has TRBV7-2 and TRBJ2-1; TRBD2 matches at 14 bases. Losses at the gene ends were 2 bases for V and 3 bases for J; bases not matched to a gene: 6. Germline V gene lookup returns CDR1 SGHTA and CDR2 FQGNSA. The CDR3 is 18 residues long. In nucleotides, the CDR3 is TGTGCCAGCAGCTTATCTCCGGGACTAGCGGGAGTCTACAATGAGCAGTTCTTC. This sequence encodes CASSLSPGLAGVYNEQFF.

Many counts were recorded for this clonotype. The rearrangement uses TRBV7-9 and TRBJ2-1; possible D gene TRBD2, 7 bases. The V and J ends lost 4 bases and 8 bases respectively, with 21 bases between them. This CDR3 has 16 amino acids. CDR1 and CDR2 (germline): SEHNR, FQNEAQ (reference sequence). CDR3 region: CASSSPGLGGGHEQFF. In nucleotides, the CDR3 is TGTGCCAGCAGCTCCCCCGGACTAGGAGGGGGTCATGAGCAGTTCTTC.

The chain links TRBV20-1 to TRBJ2-7, with 12 bases lining up with TRBD2. The CDR3 length is 17 residues. The V gene end was trimmed by 4 bases and the J gene end by 2 bases; junction bases not matched to a gene: 12. Germline-derived CDR1 and CDR2 are DFQATT and SNEGSKA (reference sequence). The CDR3 loop is CSANGPKTSGGPYEQYF. The CDR3 nucleotides read TGCAGTGCTAATGGCCCGAAGACTAGCGGGGGCCCCTACGAGCAGTACTTC.

This clonotype has ten or more counts. The chain carries TRBV6-5 and TRBJ2-7, with D perhaps matching TRBD2 (6 bases). The ends were cut back, 0 bases at V and 1 base at J, with 13 bases in the middle. The CDR3 runs to 16 residues. Germline V gene lookup returns CDR1 MNHEY and CDR2 SVGAGI. CDR3 sequence reads: CASSYSGGVSSYEQYF. For the CDR3, the DNA is TGTGCCAGCAGTTACTCCGGGGGTGTGAGTTCCTACGAGCAGTACTTC.

This clonotype appeared many times. The chain is built from TRBV21-1 and TRBJ2-7; the DNA was not compared with TRBD1, the D call given in the table. TRBV21-1 is described as a pseudogene. CDR3 length: 17 residues. The CDR3, as DNA: TGTGCCAGCAGCCCAGAGGGCGGGGGCGGTATCTTCTGCGAGCAGTACTTC. This translates into CASSPEGGGGIFCEQYF.

The chain links TRBV28 to TRBJ2-7; D unresolved. The CDR3 contains 12 residues. The V end lost 6 bases, the J end lost 7 bases, and 13 bases lay between the germline ends. CDR1 and CDR2 from the germline V gene are MDHEN and SYDVKM. The CDR3 loop is CASSPASEEQYF. In DNA form, the CDR3 reads TGTGCCAGCAGCCCCGCGAGCGAAGAGCAGTACTTC.

In its sample, this clonotype was seen many times. V usage is TRBV12-3 or TRBV12-4 and J usage is TRBJ2-1, with D possibly TRBD1 on 5 matching bases. Trimming cost V 6 bases and J 9 bases, with 12 bases left between them. The CDR3 runs to 12 residues. The CDR3 loop reads CASSPDSPEQFF. The CDR3 DNA is TGTGCCAGCAGCCCCGACAGTCCTGAGCAGTTCTTC.

The sample holds many counts of this clonotype. This chain links TRBV25-1 with TRBJ1-6, with a weak D call TRBD1 (6 bases). In germline, CDR1 is MGHDK, CDR2 SYGVNS. The CDR3 loop spans 15 amino acids. Trimming cost V 3 bases and J 10 bases, with 16 bases left between them. CDR3 sequence: CASSDPGVGGSPLHF. CDR3 DNA sequence: TGTGCCAGCAGTGATCCAGGGGTGGGGGGATCACCCCTCCACTTT.